These 23 T cell receptor beta chains were sequenced from one sample in a study of blood T cell repertoires in COVID-19. The repertoire was sequenced with immunoSEQ multiplex PCR; TCRdb's copy has only in-frame clones and lacks some. Here the sample spans 250,000 to 300,000 clones, around nine tenths being singletons. Material: peripheral blood. The receptor source for this set is a man aged 30 to 39 with active or convalescent COVID-19.

The chain employs TRBV6-2 or TRBV6-3 and TRBJ2-1; 9 bases fit TRBD2. Germline CDR1 reads MNHEY; CDR2 reads SVGEGT. The CDR3 is made up of 17 amino acids. V gave up 6 bases and J gave up 0 bases; unmatched junction bases: 9. The CDR3 spells CASSSWRAGGSYNEQFF. The CDR3 DNA is TGTGCCAGCAGCTCCTGGCGAGCGGGGGGCTCCTACAATGAGCAGTTCTTC.

The chain is built from TRBV27 and TRBJ2-6, with 10 bases fitting TRBD1. CDR1 and CDR2 (germline): MNHEY, SMNVEV (reference sequence). This CDR3 contains 17 residues. V lost 5 bases to trimming and J lost 2 bases; unmatched junction nucleotides: 6. This CDR3 reads CASSGGTGAPGANVLTF. In nucleotides, the CDR3 is TGTGCCAGCAGTGGAGGGACAGGGGCGCCTGGGGCCAACGTCCTGACTTTC.

The rearrangement links TRBV6-5 to TRBJ1-2; no firm D call. The germline V and J ends were trimmed by 6 bases and 2 bases, with 10 bases remaining between them. This CDR3 is built from 13 residues. Germline V gene sequence: CDR1 MNHEY, CDR2 SVGAGI. CDR3 DNA: TGTGCCAGCAGGCAGACGGGGAACTATGGCTACACCTTC. Protein product: CASRQTGNYGYTF.

The V call is TRBV2, the J call TRBJ1-6; 7 nucleotides match TRBD1. The V gene end was trimmed by 6 bases and the J gene end by 7 bases; junction bases not matched to a gene: 12. This CDR3 has 16 amino acids. CDR1 is SNHLY and CDR2 is FYNNEI in the germline V gene. CDR3 nucleotides: TGTGCCAGCAGAGGGGGCCTTCCTTACTCAAATTCACCCCTCCACTTT. This translates into CASRGGLPYSNSPLHF.

This chain links TRBV5-6 with TRBJ2-3, with a tentative D call TRBD2 (5 bases). V was shortened by 0 bases and J by 10 bases, with 12 bases between the two germline ends. Germline-derived CDR1 and CDR2 are SGHDT and YYEEEE. The CDR3 length is 13 residues. CDR3 in amino acids: CASSLGGEIAQYF. In nucleotides, the CDR3 is TGTGCCAGCAGCTTGGGGGGAGAGATTGCGCAGTATTTT.

V usage is TRBV21-1 and J usage is TRBJ1-6; TRBD1, the D gene given by the table, was not confirmed from the DNA. TRBV21-1 is described as a pseudogene. The CDR3 covers 16 residues. The CDR3 reads CASSKGGPPNNSPLHF. Written as DNA, the CDR3 is TGTGCCAGCAGCAAAGGGGGGCCACCTAATAATTCACCCCTCCACTTT.

The gene calls are TRBV5-8 and TRBJ1-5; 8 nucleotides agree with TRBD1. The CDR3 totals 15 residues. V shed 0 bases and J 9 bases; nucleotides not matched to a gene: 8. Germline V gives CDR1 SGHTS, CDR2 YDEGEE. The CDR3 DNA is TGTGCCAGCAGCTTGGTGGGACAGGCTAATTTGCCCCAGCATTTT. It codes for CASSLVGQANLPQHF.

The table lists this clone with a few counts. This chain uses TRBV6-5 with TRBJ1-2, with 7 positions matching TRBD1. Germline V gives CDR1 MNHEY, CDR2 SVGAGI. J lost 8 bases, V lost 1 base, and 7 bases had no gene match. The CDR3 covers 14 residues. CDR3 sequence (DNA): TGTGCCAGCAGTTACTTTAGACAGGGCGAGGGCTACACCTTC. Its translation is CASSYFRQGEGYTF.

Here the CDR3 DNA reads TGTGCCAGTAGTCCGACAGGGGACCATGGCTACACCTTC. This translates into CASSPTGDHGYTF. The chain joins TRBV19 to TRBJ1-2, with 8 positions matching TRBD1. Per germline, CDR1 LNHDA and CDR2 SQIVND (reference sequence). Germline trimming cut 5 bases from V and 6 bases from J; bases unmatched to any gene: 5. The CDR3 totals 13 residues. Using reference TRBV19 and TRBJ1-2 for the parts outside the CDR3, the full variable domain is DGGITQSPKYLFRKEGQNVTLSCEQNLNHDAMYWYRQDPGQGLRLIYYSQIVNDFQKGDIAEGYSVSREKKESFPLTVTSAQKNPTAFYLCASSPTGDHGYTFGSGTRLTVV.

J is TRBJ1-1 and V is TRBV3-1 (or the pseudogene TRBV3-2); 8 positions match TRBD1. The germline gives CDR1 LGHDT, CDR2 YNNKEL (reference sequence). There are 15 residues in the CDR3. V shed 3 bases, J shed 1 base, and the junction held 4 bases outside the gene matches. CDR3 residues: CASSHPGQGNTEAFF. CDR3 nucleotides: TGTGCCAGCAGCCACCCAGGACAGGGGAACACTGAAGCTTTCTTT.

The chain recombines TRBV5-1 with TRBJ2-7, with 9 bases lining up with TRBD1. Losses at the gene ends were 2 bases for V and 6 bases for J; bases not matched to a gene: 6. CDR3 length: 14 residues. The germline V gene encodes CDR1 SGHRS and CDR2 YFSETQ. CDR3 bases: TGCGCCAGCAGCTTCGGACAGGGGAATTTCGAGCAGTACTTC. It is translated as CASSFGQGNFEQYF.

The chain recombines TRBV18 with TRBJ2-5, with 7 bases lining up with TRBD1. This CDR3 is 17 amino acids long. Per germline, CDR1 KGHSH and CDR2 LQKENI. Unmatched junction bases numbered 13, after V lost 2 bases and J lost 4 bases. The CDR3: CASSPMTRGRGSETQYF. CDR3 DNA: TGTGCCAGCTCACCAATGACCAGGGGCAGGGGGTCAGAGACCCAGTACTTC. The variable domain in full, with the rest retrieved from reference TRBV18 and TRBJ2-5, is NAGVMQNPRHLVRRRGQEARLRCSPMKGHSHVYWYRQLPEEGLKFMVYLQKENIIDESGMPKERFSAEFPKEGPSILRIQQVVRGDSAAYFCASSPMTRGRGSETQYFGPGTRLLVL.

For the CDR3, the DNA is TGCAGCGTCACAGGGGACCTTATCTCTGGAAACACCATATATTTT. Amino acids: CSVTGDLISGNTIYF. This chain joins TRBV29-1 and TRBJ1-3; 7 bases map to TRBD1. Germline loops: CDR1 SQVTM, CDR2 ANQGSEA. Trimming took 6 bases from V and 0 from J; bases not matched to a gene: 8. The CDR3 length is 15 residues.

This chain links TRBV4-1 with TRBJ1-5; no definite D call. The CDR3 extends over 15 amino acids. From germline, CDR1 is MGHRA and CDR2 YSYEKL. V was clipped by 0 bases and J by 7 bases, with 13 bases between them. The CDR3 DNA follows: TGCGCCAGCAGCCAAGATTGGAGCGGGCGGCAGCCCCAGCATTTT. Amino acids: CASSQDWSGRQPQHF.

This chain links TRBV18 with TRBJ2-3, with D perhaps TRBD1 (6 bases). The CDR3 consists of 17 residues. Trimming took 1 base from V and 2 from J, leaving 16 bases between them. Germline loops: CDR1 KGHSH, CDR2 LQKENI. DNA for the CDR3: TGTGCCAGCTCACCACTGCATGGACAGAAATCCACAGATACGCAGTATTTT. Translation gives CASSPLHGQKSTDTQYF.

This rearrangement joins TRBV6-4 to TRBJ2-3; 11 bases align to TRBD1. With 8 bases clipped from V and 0 bases from J, the junction kept 1 base outside the gene matches. The germline V gene has CDR1 MRHNA and CDR2 SNTAGT. The CDR3 consists of 14 residues. CDR3: CASGQGASTDTQYF. In DNA form, the CDR3 reads TGTGCCAGCGGACAGGGGGCTAGCACAGATACGCAGTATTTT.

Written as DNA, the CDR3 is TGCGCCAGCACGGAAAGGGGGCACACCGGGGAGCTGTTTTTT. Translated: CASTERGHTGELFF. V and J are TRBV5-1 and TRBJ2-2, with 7 bases that match TRBD1. J lost 3 bases, V lost 6 bases, and 5 bases had no gene match. Per the germline V gene, CDR1 is SGHRS and CDR2 is YFSETQ. The CDR3 covers 14 residues.

The V gene is TRBV29-1, the J gene TRBJ1-4; D is ambiguous. V was trimmed by 6 bases and J by 5 bases, leaving 22 bases between them. The germline V gene has CDR1 SQVTM and CDR2 ANQGSEA. This CDR3 has 16 residues. In nucleotides, the CDR3 is TGCAGCGTCTACTCCGGCAGTGGAGGAACGAATGAAAAACTGTTTTTT. Its translation is CSVYSGSGGTNEKLFF.

The gene calls are TRBV11-2 and TRBJ2-7; D unclear. The V and J ends lost 0 bases and 4 bases respectively, with 13 bases between them. CDR1 is SGHAT, CDR2 FQNNGV, per germline. This CDR3 has 15 residues. DNA for the CDR3: TGTGCCAGCAGCTTAGACGGTGCTGGGCAGTACGAGCAGTACTTC. It yields the protein CASSLDGAGQYEQYF. Full variable domain (rest looked up from reference TRBV11-2 and TRBJ2-7): EAGVAQSPRYKIIEKRQSVAFWCNPISGHATLYWYQQILGQGPKLLIQFQNNGVVDDSQLPKDRFSAERLKGVDSTLKIQPAKLEDSAVYLCASSLDGAGQYEQYFGPGTRLTVT.

The rearrangement uses TRBV3-1 (or the pseudogene TRBV3-2) and TRBJ2-1; weak D call: TRBD1 (6 bases). Trimming pared 2 bases from V and 2 bases from J, leaving 19 bases between. CDR3 length equals 18 residues. Germline V lookup: CDR1 LGHDT, CDR2 YNNKEL (reference sequence). This CDR3 is CASSQSLTQGRPYNEQFF. For the CDR3, the DNA is TGTGCCAGCAGCCAAAGCCTAACCCAGGGGCGGCCCTACAATGAGCAGTTCTTC.

V usage is TRBV6-2 or TRBV6-3 and J usage is TRBJ2-1, with D possibly matching TRBD1 (6 bases). Germline CDR1 is MNHEY and CDR2 is SVGEGT. The CDR3 runs to 12 residues. The germline V and J ends were trimmed by 5 bases and 6 bases, with 8 bases remaining between them. The DNA of the CDR3 is TGTGCCAGCAGTCGCAGGGGCAATGAGCAGTTCTTC. It yields the protein CASSRRGNEQFF.

A note on this clone: Other DNA sequences in this specimen translate into the identical CDR3. The chain joins TRBV25-1 to TRBJ1-2; D call uncertain. The CDR3 is made up of 12 amino acids. Germline assignment: CDR1 MGHDK and CDR2 SYGVNS. Deletions cut 6 bases from V and 2 bases from J, with 7 bases between. The CDR3 sequence: CASRSGNYGYTF. The CDR3 region has the DNA TGTGCCAGCAGATCAGGCAACTATGGCTACACCTTC.

The chain carries TRBV30 and TRBJ1-4; D perhaps matches TRBD1 (5 bases). Germline loops: CDR1 GTSNPN, CDR2 SVGIG (reference sequence). CDR3 length equals 14 residues. Trimming left V 2 bases short and J 6 bases short, with 13 bases between. The CDR3 coding sequence is TGTGCCTGGAGTTCTTTGGGGGGAGATGAAAAACTGTTTTTT. Translation: CAWSSLGGDEKLFF.